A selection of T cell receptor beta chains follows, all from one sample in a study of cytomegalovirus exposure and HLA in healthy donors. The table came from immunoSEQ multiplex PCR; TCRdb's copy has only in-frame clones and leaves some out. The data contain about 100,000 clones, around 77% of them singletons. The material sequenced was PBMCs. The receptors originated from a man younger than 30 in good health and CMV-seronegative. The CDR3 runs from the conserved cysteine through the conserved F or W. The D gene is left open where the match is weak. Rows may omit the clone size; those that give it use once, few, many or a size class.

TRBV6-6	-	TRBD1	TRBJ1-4	TGTGCCAGCAGTGACCCGGACAGGGGGGAAAAACTGTTTTTT	CASSDPDRGEKLFF
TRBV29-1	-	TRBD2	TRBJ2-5	TGCAGCGCTCCCCAACTAGCGGGGCAAGAGACCCAGTACTTC	CSAPQLAGQETQYF
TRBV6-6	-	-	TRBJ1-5	TGTGCCAGCAGTCCTTTCAGCAATCAGCCCCAGCATTTT	CASSPFSNQPQHF
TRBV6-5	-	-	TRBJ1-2	TGTGCCAGCAGCTCCGGCGGTTACTATGGCTACACCTTC	CASSSGGYYGYTF
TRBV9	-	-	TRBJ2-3	TGTGCCAGCAGTCAGGGAAGGTTTTCAGATACGCAGTATTTT	CASSQGRFSDTQYF
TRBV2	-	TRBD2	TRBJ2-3	TGTGCCAGCAGCCGCGGACTAGCGGGGTTCAGGGATACGCAGTATTTT	CASSRGLAGFRDTQYF
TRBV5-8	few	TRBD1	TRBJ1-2	TGTGCCAGCAGCCCGGGACAGGGTAGACGAGATGGCTACACCTTC	CASSPGQGRRDGYTF
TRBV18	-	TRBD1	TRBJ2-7	TGTGCCAGCTCACCGTTACAGGGGTCCTACGAGCAGTACTTC	CASSPLQGSYEQYF
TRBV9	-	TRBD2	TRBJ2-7	TGTGCCAGCAGTGCGTTGGGGGGGTTGGGCGAGCAGTACTTC	CASSALGGLGEQYF
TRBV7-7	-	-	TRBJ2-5	TGTGCTAGCAGCTTTCAACGAGGGCAGGGAGGGACCCAGTACTTC	CASSFQRGQGGTQYF
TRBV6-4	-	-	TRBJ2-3	TGTGCCAGCAGTCCTCAAACGGGGGGCTCAGATACGCAGTATTTT	CASSPQTGGSDTQYF
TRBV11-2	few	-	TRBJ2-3	TGTGCCAGCAGCTTAGACCGGGTGCAGGGAAGAGATACGCAGTATTTT	CASSLDRVQGRDTQYF
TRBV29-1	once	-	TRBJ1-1	TGCAGCGCTGCCAGGGGAGAGGAAGCTTTCTTT	CSAARGEEAFF
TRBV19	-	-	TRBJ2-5	TGTGCCAGTAGTTGGGGCAGGCAAGACCCTCAAGAGACCCAGTACTTC	CASSWGRQDPQETQYF
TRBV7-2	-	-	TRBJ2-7	TGTGCCAGCAGCTTAGTATCCTACGAGCAGTACTTC	CASSLVSYEQYF
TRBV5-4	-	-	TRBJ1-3	TGTGCCAGCAGCTCGGACCGGGGGACTGGAAACACCATATATTTT	CASSSDRGTGNTIYF
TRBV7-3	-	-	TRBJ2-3	TGTGCCAGCAGCTTAGACAGAACAGATACGCAGTATTTT	CASSLDRTDTQYF
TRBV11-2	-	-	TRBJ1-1	TGTGCCAGCAGCTTAGGTTCAGGTACTGAAGCTTTCTTT	CASSLGSGTEAFF
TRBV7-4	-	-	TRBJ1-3	TGTGCCAGCAGCCATCGGGACAATTTT	CASSHRDNF
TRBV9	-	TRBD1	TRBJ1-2	TGTGCCAGCAGCGCGTCGTCGGGACAGGGGGCTGATGGCTACACCTTC	CASSASSGQGADGYTF
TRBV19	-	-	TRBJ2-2	TGTGCCACCAATGAGGGGGCCGGGGAGCTGTTTTTT	CATNEGAGELFF
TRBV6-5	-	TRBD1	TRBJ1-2	TGTGCCAGCAGTGGGACAGGATTCTACACCTTC	CASSGTGFYTF
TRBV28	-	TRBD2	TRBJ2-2	TGTGCCAGCAGCTACCCGGGGAGGGAAGGCACCGGGGAGCTGTTTTTT	CASSYPGREGTGELFF
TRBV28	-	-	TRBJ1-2	TGTGCCAGCAGTTTTAGGGGATTTACCTATGGCTACCCCTTC	CASSFRGFTYGYPF
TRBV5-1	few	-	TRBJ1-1	TGCGCCAGCAGCCCGGCCGGTGGAGCGAACACTGAAGCTTTCTTT	CASSPAGGANTEAFF
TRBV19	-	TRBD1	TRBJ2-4	TGTGCCAGTAGTAAGGAGCCGGGACAGGGAGGAAACATTCAGTACTTC	CASSKEPGQGGNIQYF
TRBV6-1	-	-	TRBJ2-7	TGTGCCAGCAGTGAAAGGAGTAGGGGGTACGAGCAGTACTTC	CASSERSRGYEQYF
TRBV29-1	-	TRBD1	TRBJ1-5	TGCAGCGGGGGACAGGGGGCAAGCAATCAGCCCCAGCATTTT	CSGGQGASNQPQHF
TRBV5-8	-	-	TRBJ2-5	TGTGCCAGCAGCTTGGCCGGGGGAGAGACCCAGTACTTC	CASSLAGGETQYF
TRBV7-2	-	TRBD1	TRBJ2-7	TGTGCCAGCAGCGAGGGGACAGGGTCGGCCTACGAGCAGTACTTC	CASSEGTGSAYEQYF
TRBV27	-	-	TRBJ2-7	TGTGCCAGCACGGGTGAGTCCCGCGAGCAGTACTTC	CASTGESREQYF
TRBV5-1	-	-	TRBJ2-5	TGCGCCAGCAGCCCCAGGCAGGGGAGTCAAGAGACCCAGTACTTC	CASSPRQGSQETQYF
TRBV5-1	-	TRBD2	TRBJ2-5	TGCGCCAGTGTAGCGGGGGGGCCTCTAGAGACCCAGTACTTC	CASVAGGPLETQYF
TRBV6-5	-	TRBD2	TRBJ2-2	TGTGCCAGCAGTTACTTGCGGGGGGGCCTCGGGGAGCTGTTTTTT	CASSYLRGGLGELFF
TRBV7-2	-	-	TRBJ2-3	TGTGCCAGCAGCTTAGTCTCCCCGGGCGCGGGGCGCACAGATACGCAGTATTTT	CASSLVSPGAGRTDTQYF
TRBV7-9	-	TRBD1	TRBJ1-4	TGTGCCAGCAGCCCGAGACAGGGGGTCATTCTGTTTTTT	CASSPRQGVILFF
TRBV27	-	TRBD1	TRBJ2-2	TGTGCCAGCAGTCCGGACAGGACTAACACCGGGGAGCTGTTTTTT	CASSPDRTNTGELFF
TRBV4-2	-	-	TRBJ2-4	TGTGCCAGCAGCCAAGAAGGCAGGGCCCAACAAAACATTCAGTACTTC	CASSQEGRAQQNIQYF
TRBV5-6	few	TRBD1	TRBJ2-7	TGTGCCAGCAGCCCCCCGGGTTACAGGGGCGAGCAGTACTTC	CASSPPGYRGEQYF
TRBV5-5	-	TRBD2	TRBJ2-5	TGTGCCAGCAGCTTTGCGGGAGGTGCTCAAGAGACCCAGTACTTC	CASSFAGGAQETQYF
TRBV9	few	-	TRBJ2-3	TGTGCCAGCAGCGTCGGTGTCCTAGGCACAGATACGCAGTATTTT	CASSVGVLGTDTQYF
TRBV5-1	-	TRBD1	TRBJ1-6	TGCGCCAGCAGCCCCGGACAGGCCGGGGATTCACCCCTCCACTTT	CASSPGQAGDSPLHF
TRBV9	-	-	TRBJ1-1	TGTGCCAGCAGCGTAGGGACCGCGGGGCTCAGGAACACTGAAGCTTTCTTT	CASSVGTAGLRNTEAFF
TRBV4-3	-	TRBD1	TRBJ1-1	TGCGCCAGCAGCCAAGTCAGGGGGAGGAACACTGAAGCTTTCTTT	CASSQVRGRNTEAFF
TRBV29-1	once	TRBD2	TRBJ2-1	TGCAGCGTTGAGGGACTAGCGTTAAATGAGCAGTTCTTC	CSVEGLALNEQFF
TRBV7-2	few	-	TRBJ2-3	TGTGCCAGCAGCGCCAGACTAGGGTTTATCGTGGATACGCAGTATTTT	CASSARLGFIVDTQYF
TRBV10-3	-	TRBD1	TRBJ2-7	TGTGCCATCAGACCAGCCGGGACAGCGGTAGAGCAGTACTTC	CAIRPAGTAVEQYF
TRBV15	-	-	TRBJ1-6	TGTGCCACCAGCACCCCGGCGGGCAGTTACAATTCACCCCTCCACTTT	CATSTPAGSYNSPLHF
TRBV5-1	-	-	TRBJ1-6	TGCGCCAGCAGCTCGCTGGGCCGGAATTCACCCCTCCACTTT	CASSSLGRNSPLHF
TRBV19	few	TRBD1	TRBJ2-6	TGTGCCAGTAGTAGCCAACGGACAGGACCTGGGGCCAACGTCCTGACTTTC	CASSSQRTGPGANVLTF
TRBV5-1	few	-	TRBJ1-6	TGCGCCAGCAGCCCGGGAAGGAACAGGGACTATAATTCACCCCTCCACTTT	CASSPGRNRDYNSPLHF
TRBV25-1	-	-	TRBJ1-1	TGTGCCAGCAGTGACCTTAGTATGGCTTTCTTT	CASSDLSMAFF
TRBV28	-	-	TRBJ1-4	TGTGCCAGCAGTTTATACAGGGTTAATGAAAAACTGTTTTTT	CASSLYRVNEKLFF
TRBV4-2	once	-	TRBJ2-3	TGTGCCAGCAGCCAAGAGGTGCGCGGGGATACGCAGTATTTT	CASSQEVRGDTQYF
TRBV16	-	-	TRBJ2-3	TGTGCCAGCAGCCAAATACAGGGCCCGCGCACAGATACGCAGTATTTT	CASSQIQGPRTDTQYF
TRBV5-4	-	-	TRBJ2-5	TGTGCCAGCAGCCCGACTAGTGAAGAGACCCAGTACTTC	CASSPTSEETQYF
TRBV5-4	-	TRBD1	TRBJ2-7	TGTGCCAGCAGCTTGGGGGGACAGGGCTACGAGCAGTACTTC	CASSLGGQGYEQYF
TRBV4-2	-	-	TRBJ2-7	TGTGCCAGCAGCCAAGGGATGGCAGGGCTGGGTGAGCAGTACTTC	CASSQGMAGLGEQYF
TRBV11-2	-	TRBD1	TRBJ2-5	TGTGCCAGCACCGACCCAGGGGGCGAGGAGTACCAAGAGACCCAGTACTTC	CASTDPGGEEYQETQYF
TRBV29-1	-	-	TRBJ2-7	TGCAGCGTGGAACAGGCTAACTACGAGCAGTACTTC	CSVEQANYEQYF